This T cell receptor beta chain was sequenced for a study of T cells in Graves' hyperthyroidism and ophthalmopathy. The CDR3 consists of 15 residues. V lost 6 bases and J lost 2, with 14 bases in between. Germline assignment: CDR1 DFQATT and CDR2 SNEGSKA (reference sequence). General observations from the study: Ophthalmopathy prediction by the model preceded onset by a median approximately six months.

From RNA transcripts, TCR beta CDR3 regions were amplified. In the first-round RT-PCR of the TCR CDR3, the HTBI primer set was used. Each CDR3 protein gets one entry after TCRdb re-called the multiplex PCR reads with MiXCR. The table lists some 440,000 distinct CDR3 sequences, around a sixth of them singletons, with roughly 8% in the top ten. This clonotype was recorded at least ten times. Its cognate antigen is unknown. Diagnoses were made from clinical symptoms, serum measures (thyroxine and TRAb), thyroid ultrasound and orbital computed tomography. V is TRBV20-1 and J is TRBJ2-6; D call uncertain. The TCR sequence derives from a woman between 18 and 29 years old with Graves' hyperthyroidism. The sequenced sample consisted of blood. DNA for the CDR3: TGCAGTGCATATCCGTTGTGGGCTGGGGCCAACGTCCTGACTTTC. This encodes CSAYPLWAGANVLTF.